These 3 T cell receptor beta chains were all obtained from the same sample, sequenced in a study of glioma-infiltrating T cells after dendritic cell vaccination. Assay used: immunoSEQ multiplex PCR; TCRdb lists only in-frame clones, some missing. The sample records some 90,000 clones, about 81% being singletons. Time point indicated: after dendritic cell vaccination, including at tumor progression/relapse. The source was blood, collected after dendritic cell vaccination. These receptors were collected from a human donor with glioblastoma.

The chain recombines TRBV6-1 with TRBJ2-2, with 7 bases lining up with TRBD2. V dropped 6 bases and J dropped 4; count of bases not matched to a gene: 8. The germline gives CDR1 MNHNS, CDR2 SASEGT. The CDR3 length is 15 residues. The CDR3 sequence is CASRTTLASTGELFF. The CDR3 region has the DNA TGTGCCAGCAGGACAACACTAGCGTCCACCGGGGAGCTGTTTTTT.

The chain joins TRBV19 to TRBJ2-7; possible D gene TRBD1, 7 bases. CDR3 length: 16 amino acids. The V end lost 3 bases, the J end lost 0 bases, and 15 bases lay between the germline ends. Germline V gene data show CDR1 as LNHDA and CDR2 as SQIVND (reference sequence). For the CDR3, the DNA is TGTGCCAGTAGTATCGGGGCAGGGGGGTCCTCCTACGAGCAGTACTTC. This sequence encodes CASSIGAGGSSYEQYF.

V usage is TRBV5-1 and J usage is TRBJ2-7, with D maybe TRBD2 (7 bases). The CDR3 has 15 residues. Germline CDR1 and CDR2: SGHRS and YFSETQ. V lost 2 bases and J 5 bases, leaving 17 bases between the germline ends. CDR3 DNA: TGCGCCAGCAGCTTCGCGACCCCCGGGGGGCACGAGCAGTACTTC. Translating it yields CASSFATPGGHEQYF.